This note documents a single T cell receptor beta chain sequence. The data derive from a study of shared clonotypes between healthy human individuals. TCRdb's table, derived via immunoSEQ multiplex PCR, lists solely in-frame clones and lacks some. This sample yields around 1,000,000 clones, of which around three quarters are seen a single time; roughly 0.82% belongs to the top ten. Trimming left V 2 bases short and J 1 base short, with 17 bases between. Germline CDR1 is MDHEN and CDR2 is SYDVKM. The CDR3 runs 17 residues. This chain joins TRBV28 and TRBJ1-2, with D uncertain. This receptor was obtained from a man between 18 and 29 years old in good health. Some clones in this sample may be carry-over from other donors' samples. Sequenced: memory CD4+ T cells from PBMCs. Subset reported: CD45RA-negative fraction. As DNA, the CDR3 is TGTGCCAGCAGTTTAGTTGAGGGTAGAGGAGTTAACTATGGCTACACCTTC. This sequence encodes CASSLVEGRGVNYGYTF.